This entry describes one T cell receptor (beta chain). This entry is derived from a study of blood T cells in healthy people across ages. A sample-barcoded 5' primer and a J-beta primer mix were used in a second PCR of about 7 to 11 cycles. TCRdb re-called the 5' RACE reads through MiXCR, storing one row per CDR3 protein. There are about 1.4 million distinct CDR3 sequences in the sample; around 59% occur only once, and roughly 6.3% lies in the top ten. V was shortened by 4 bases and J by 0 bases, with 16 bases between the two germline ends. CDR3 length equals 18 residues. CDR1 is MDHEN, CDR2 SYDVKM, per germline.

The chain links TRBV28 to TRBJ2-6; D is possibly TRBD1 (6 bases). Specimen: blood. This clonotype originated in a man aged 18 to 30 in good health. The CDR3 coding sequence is TGTGCCAGCAGTTCCTACAAAACAGGGATCTCTGGGGCCAACGTCCTGACTTTC. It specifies CASSSYKTGISGANVLTF. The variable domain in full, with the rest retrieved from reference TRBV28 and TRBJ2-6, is DVKVTQSSRYLVKRTGEKVFLECVQDMDHENMFWYRQDPGLGLRLIYFSYDVKMKEKGDIPEGYSVSREKKERFSLILESASTNQTSMYLCASSSYKTGISGANVLTFGAGSRLTVL.